The 20 T cell receptor beta chains presented below share a single source sample, sequenced in a study of CD8+ T cells in alopecia areata (dated by TCRdb to 2016 to 2019). The treatment or condition label for this specimen denotes: oral pan-JAK inhibitor, 5-10 mg twice daily. Libraries were prepared through the immunoSEQ multiplex PCR assay. RNA was extracted from all samples and reverse transcribed into cDNA, which served as template for TCR sequencing. Drawn from immuneACCESS, this table holds only the in-frame rearrangements with V and J called that TCRdb kept. Clones are partly lost; checked studies trace under half to an unresolved V gene and leave the rest unexplained. The sample table records about 99,000 clones; approximately 84% of these occur just once. Over 8.5% of the sample comes from the top ten. The sequencing used CD8+ T cells sorted from blood, collected at roughly week 30, from a patient treated with tofacitinib. Source of these receptors: a human donor with alopecia areata.

A few counts support this clone. This chain joins TRBV30 and TRBJ2-2; 7 nucleotides match TRBD1. The trim removed 0 bases at V and 6 bases at J, leaving 10 bases unmatched. The CDR3 is 16 amino acids. Germline V gene data show CDR1 as GTSNPN and CDR2 as SVGIG (reference sequence). DNA of the CDR3: TGTGCCTGGAGTGTGAGCATCACAGGGGAATCCGGGGAGCTGTTTTTT. As protein: CAWSVSITGESGELFF. The full variable domain, rest sourced from reference TRBV30 and TRBJ2-2, is SQTIHQWPATLVQPVGSPLSLECTVEGTSNPNLYWYRQAAGRGLQLLFYSVGIGQISSEVPQNLSASRPQDRQFILSSKKLLLSDSGFYLCAWSVSITGESGELFFGEGSRLTVL.

The rearrangement uses TRBV6-1 and TRBJ2-7; the D is unclear. The CDR3 has 14 residues. Trimming removed 2 bases at V and 3 bases at J, with 11 bases between. CDR1 is MNHNS, CDR2 SASEGT, per germline. Here the CDR3 reads CASSEYGEHYEQYF. CDR3 bases: TGTGCCAGCAGTGAATATGGGGAACACTACGAGCAGTACTTC.

The V gene is TRBV6-1, the J gene TRBJ2-2; weak D call: TRBD2 (7 bases). V was pared by 2 bases and J by 2 bases, with 18 bases between. The CDR3 length is 18 residues. Germline V gene sequence: CDR1 MNHNS, CDR2 SASEGT. In nucleotides, the CDR3 is TGTGCCAGCAGTGAATATCGGGGGGCCCTTTCTAACACCGGGGAGCTGTTTTTT. It yields the protein CASSEYRGALSNTGELFF.

The chain carries TRBV29-1 and TRBJ2-1; D may be TRBD2 (5 bases). CDR1 SQVTM and CDR2 ANQGSEA come from the germline V gene. The CDR3 extends over 16 amino acids. The ends were cut back, 3 bases at V and 2 bases at J, with 17 bases in the middle. For the CDR3, the DNA is TGCAGCGTTGAGGACCCTGACCGGAGGACCTACAATGAGCAGTTCTTC. This codes for CSVEDPDRRTYNEQFF.

The chain uses TRBV6-1 and TRBJ1-5; D is undetermined. Germline V lookup: CDR1 MNHNS, CDR2 SASEGT. CDR3 length equals 15 residues. Trimming took off 2 bases at V and 2 bases at J, with 10 bases between the two ends. CDR3 coding DNA: TGTGCCAGCAGTGAATCGGTGGAGGGCAATCAGCCCCAGCATTTT. This translates into CASSESVEGNQPQHF.

J is TRBJ2-3 and V is TRBV9; TRBD2 is a possible D gene (7 bases). With 0 bases removed from V and 4 bases from J, the gap between germline ends came to 21 bases. CDR1 and CDR2 from the germline V gene are SGDLS and YYNGEE. The length of the CDR3 is 18 residues. CDR3: CASSVGGWGREGADTQYF. The CDR3 DNA reads TGTGCCAGCAGCGTAGGAGGTTGGGGCAGGGAGGGGGCAGATACGCAGTATTTT.

The CDR3: CASSQPPGGPGDTQYF. The CDR3 coding sequence is TGCGCCAGCAGCCAACCACCGGGGGGGCCCGGAGATACGCAGTATTTT. V and J are TRBV4-1 and TRBJ2-3, with 8 bases matching TRBD2. The CDR3 totals 16 residues. In germline, CDR1 is MGHRA, CDR2 YSYEKL. V lost 2 bases, J lost 5 bases, and 9 bases stayed unmatched.

The gene calls are TRBV7-3 and TRBJ2-2; D call uncertain. Trimming cost V 2 bases and J 0 bases, with 4 bases left between them. This CDR3 region has 14 residues. The germline CDR1 and CDR2 sequences are SGHTA and FQGTGA. DNA of the CDR3: TGTGCCAGCAGCTTAGAGGCGAACACCGGGGAGCTGTTTTTT. This translates into CASSLEANTGELFF.

This rearrangement joins TRBV29-1 to TRBJ2-7; maybe TRBD1 (5 bases). Germline CDR1 reads SQVTM; CDR2 reads ANQGSEA. Trimming removed 6 bases from V and 2 bases from J, with 14 bases in between. The CDR3 runs to 13 residues. CDR3 amino acids: CSVVDISPYEQYF. The CDR3 region has the DNA TGCAGCGTGGTGGACATTTCCCCCTACGAGCAGTACTTC.

The CDR3 nucleotides are TGTGCCAGTAGTCGGGTTTCGGGCACAGATACGCAGTATTTT. It encodes CASSRVSGTDTQYF. The chain couples TRBV19 to TRBJ2-3, with no clear D. The CDR3 covers 14 residues. Germline CDR1 reads LNHDA; CDR2 reads SQIVND (reference sequence). V was clipped by 5 bases and J by 1 base, with 10 bases between them. The full variable domain, completed using reference TRBV19 and TRBJ2-3, is DGGITQSPKYLFRKEGQNVTLSCEQNLNHDAMYWYRQDPGQGLRLIYYSQIVNDFQKGDIAEGYSVSREKKESFPLTVTSAQKNPTAFYLCASSRVSGTDTQYFGPGTRLTVL.

The rearrangement joins TRBV27 to TRBJ2-5, with D unclear. The germline V and J ends were trimmed by 10 bases and 0 bases, with 12 bases remaining between them. The CDR3 is 13 residues long. CDR1 and CDR2 from the germline V gene are MNHEY and SMNVEV (reference sequence). In DNA form, the CDR3 reads TGTGCCACCCAAGAACGGTACCAAGAGACCCAGTACTTC. Protein: CATQERYQETQYF.

This clone has just a few counts. This rearrangement joins TRBV7-8 to TRBJ2-2; TRBD2 might be the D (5 bases). CDR1 SGHVS and CDR2 FQNEAQ come from the germline V gene. The V end was cut by 1 base, the J end by 0 bases, with 9 bases between. This CDR3 is built from 16 residues. Written as DNA, the CDR3 is TGTGCCAGCAGCTTAGGGAGGTGGGCGAACACCGGGGAGCTGTTTTTT. It is translated as CASSLGRWANTGELFF.

J is TRBJ2-7 and V is TRBV5-1; no firm D call. Germline V CDR1 and CDR2: SGHRS, YFSETQ. V was pared by 1 base and J by 3 bases, with 5 bases between. CDR3 length equals 12 residues. Here the CDR3 reads CASSLTNYEQYF. The DNA for the CDR3 is TGCGCCAGCAGCTTGACGAACTACGAGCAGTACTTC.

Details on this clone: This same CDR3 is encoded by further DNA sequences in the sample. The chain employs TRBV14 and TRBJ2-1, with D tentatively TRBD1 or TRBD2 (5 bases each). Deletions cut 4 bases from V and 9 bases from J, with 7 bases between. The CDR3 contains 11 residues. The germline CDR1 and CDR2 sequences are SGHDN and FVKESK. The CDR3, as DNA: TGTGCCAGCAGCCCAGGGAGTGAGCAGTTCTTC. It translates to CASSPGSEQFF. Combining the CDR3 with reference TRBV14 and TRBJ2-1 gives the whole variable domain EAGVTQFPSHSVIEKGQTVTLRCDPISGHDNLYWYRRVMGKEIKFLLHFVKESKQDESGMPNNRFLAERTGGTYSTLKVQPAELEDSGVYFCASSPGSEQFFGPGTRLTVL.

V and J are TRBV7-9 and TRBJ2-3; 9 bases agree with TRBD2. From germline, CDR1 is SEHNR and CDR2 FQNEAQ (reference sequence). The CDR3 runs to 13 residues. V shed 9 bases, J shed 6 bases, and the junction held 7 bases outside the gene matches. The CDR3, as DNA: TGTGCCAGTCAGCGGGGGGCACTGGATACGCAGTATTTT. Translation gives CASQRGALDTQYF.

This clone appeared a single time. The V gene is TRBV29-1, the J gene TRBJ2-7, with TRBD2 matching 8 bases. The germline gives CDR1 SQVTM, CDR2 ANQGSEA. The CDR3 has 12 residues. After removal of 4 bases from V and 3 bases from J, the junction contained 2 bases not matched to a gene. CDR3 amino acids: CSVGGGNYEQYF. CDR3 nucleotides: TGCAGCGTTGGCGGGGGGAACTACGAGCAGTACTTC.

CDR3 bases: TGTGCCAGCACCCTCCGGGAGCCCTCCTACGAGCAGTACTTC. Its translation: CASTLREPSYEQYF. The V and J genes are TRBV21-1 and TRBJ2-7; TRBD2, the table's D call, lacks a check against the DNA. TRBV21-1 is labeled a pseudogene. This CDR3 spans 14 amino acids.

The V call is TRBV27, the J call TRBJ2-7; TRBD2 aligns across 9 bases. The length of the CDR3 is 19 residues. Germline trimming cut 6 bases from V and 0 bases from J; bases unmatched to any gene: 18. CDR1 and CDR2 from the germline V gene are MNHEY and SMNVEV (reference sequence). CDR3: CASSPGSRSSGRVSYEQYF. Written as DNA, the CDR3 is TGTGCCAGCAGCCCCGGTTCACGGAGTAGCGGGAGAGTCTCCTACGAGCAGTACTTC.

The J gene is TRBJ2-5, the V gene TRBV27; 10 bases match TRBD1. Per the germline V gene, CDR1 is MNHEY and CDR2 is SMNVEV (reference sequence). The V gene end was trimmed by 2 bases and the J gene end by 5 bases; junction bases not matched to a gene: 8. CDR3 length: 16 amino acids. Written as DNA, the CDR3 is TGTGCCAGCAGTTTAGCAGGTGACAGGGGGCCGGAGACCCAGTACTTC. Translated: CASSLAGDRGPETQYF.

This clone was observed a handful of times. The CDR3 DNA reads as TGTGCCAGCAGCTTGAGTCATTACAATGAGCAGTTCTTC. This sequence encodes CASSLSHYNEQFF. The chain uses TRBV5-5 and TRBJ2-1; D not resolved. V lost 1 base, J lost 4 bases, and 6 bases lay in between. CDR1 and CDR2 from the germline V gene are SGHKS and YYEKEE (reference sequence). CDR3 length: 13 amino acids.